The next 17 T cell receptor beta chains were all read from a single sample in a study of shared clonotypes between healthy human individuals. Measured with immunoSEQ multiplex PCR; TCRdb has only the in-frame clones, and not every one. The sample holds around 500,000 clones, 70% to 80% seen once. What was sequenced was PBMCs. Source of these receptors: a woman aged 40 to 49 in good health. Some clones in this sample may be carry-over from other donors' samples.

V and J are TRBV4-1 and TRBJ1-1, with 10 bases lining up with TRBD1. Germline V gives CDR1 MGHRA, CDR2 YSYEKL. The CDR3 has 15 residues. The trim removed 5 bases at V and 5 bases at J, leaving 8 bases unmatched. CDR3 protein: CASSYRTGGDTEAFF. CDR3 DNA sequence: TGCGCCAGCAGCTATCGGACAGGGGGGGATACTGAAGCTTTCTTT.

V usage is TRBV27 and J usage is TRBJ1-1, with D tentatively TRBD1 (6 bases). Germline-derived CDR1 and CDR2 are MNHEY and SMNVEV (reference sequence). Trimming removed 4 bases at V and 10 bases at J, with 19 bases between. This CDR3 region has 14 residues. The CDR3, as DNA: TGTGCCAGCAGTTCATGGGAGGGGGTTTCGGGAGCTTTCTTT. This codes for CASSSWEGVSGAFF.

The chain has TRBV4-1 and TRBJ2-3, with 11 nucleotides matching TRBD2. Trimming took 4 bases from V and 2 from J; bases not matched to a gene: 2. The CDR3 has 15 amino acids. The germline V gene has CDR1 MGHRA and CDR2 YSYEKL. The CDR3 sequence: CASSRLAGPTDTQYF. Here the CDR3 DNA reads TGCGCCAGCAGCCGACTAGCGGGACCCACAGATACGCAGTATTTT.

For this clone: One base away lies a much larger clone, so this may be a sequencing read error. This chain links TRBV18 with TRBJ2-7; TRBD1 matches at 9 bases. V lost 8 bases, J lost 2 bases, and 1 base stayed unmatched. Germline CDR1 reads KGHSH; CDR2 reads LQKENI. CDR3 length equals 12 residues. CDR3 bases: TGTGCCAGCCGGGACAGGGCCTACGAGCAGTACTTC. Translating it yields CASRDRAYEQYF.

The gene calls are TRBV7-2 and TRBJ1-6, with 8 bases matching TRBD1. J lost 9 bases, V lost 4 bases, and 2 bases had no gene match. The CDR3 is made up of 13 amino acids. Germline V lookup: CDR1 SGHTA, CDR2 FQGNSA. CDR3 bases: TGTGCCAGCAGCTGGACAGGGCTTTCACCCCTCCACTTT. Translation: CASSWTGLSPLHF.

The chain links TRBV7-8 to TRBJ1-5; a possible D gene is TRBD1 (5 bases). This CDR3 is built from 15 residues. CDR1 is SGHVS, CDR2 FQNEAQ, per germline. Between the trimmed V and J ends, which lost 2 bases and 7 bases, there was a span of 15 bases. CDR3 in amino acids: CASSLRVGGRQPQHF. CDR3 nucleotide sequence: TGTGCCAGCAGCTTAAGGGTCGGGGGACGCCAGCCCCAGCATTTT.

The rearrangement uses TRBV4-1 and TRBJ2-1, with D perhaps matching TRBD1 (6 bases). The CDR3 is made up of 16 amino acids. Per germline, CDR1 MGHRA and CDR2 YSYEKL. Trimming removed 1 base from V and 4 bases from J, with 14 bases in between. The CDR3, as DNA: TGCGCCAGCAGCCAAGGTGGCAGGGGCCCTTACAATGAGCAGTTCTTC. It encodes CASSQGGRGPYNEQFF.

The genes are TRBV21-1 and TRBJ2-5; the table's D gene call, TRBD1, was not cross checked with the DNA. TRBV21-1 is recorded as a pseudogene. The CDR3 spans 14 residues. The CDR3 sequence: CASSKRQGRETQYF. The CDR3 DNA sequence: TGTGCCAGCAGCAAACGACAGGGTAGGGAGACCCAGTACTTC.

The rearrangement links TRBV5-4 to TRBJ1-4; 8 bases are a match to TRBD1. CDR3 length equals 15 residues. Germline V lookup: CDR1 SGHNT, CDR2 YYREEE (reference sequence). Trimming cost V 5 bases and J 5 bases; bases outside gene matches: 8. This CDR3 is CASSSLTGENEKLFF. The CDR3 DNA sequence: TGTGCCAGCAGTTCGTTGACAGGGGAGAATGAAAAACTGTTTTTT.

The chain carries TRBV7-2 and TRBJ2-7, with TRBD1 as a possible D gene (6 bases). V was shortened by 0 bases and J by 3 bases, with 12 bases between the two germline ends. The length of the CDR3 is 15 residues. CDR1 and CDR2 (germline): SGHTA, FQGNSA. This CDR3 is CASSLAAQGHYEQYF. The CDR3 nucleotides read TGTGCCAGCAGCTTAGCCGCACAGGGACACTACGAGCAGTACTTC. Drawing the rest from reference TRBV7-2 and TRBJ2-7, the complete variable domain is GAGVSQSPSNKVTEKGKDVELRCDPISGHTALYWYRQSLGQGLEFLIYFQGNSAPDKSGLPSDRFSAERTGGSVSTLTIQRTQQEDSAVYLCASSLAAQGHYEQYFGPGTRLTVT.

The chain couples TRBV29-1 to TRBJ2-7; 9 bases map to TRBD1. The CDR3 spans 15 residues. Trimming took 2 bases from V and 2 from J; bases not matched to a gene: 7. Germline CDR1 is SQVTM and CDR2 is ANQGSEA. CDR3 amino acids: CSVEHRGRIPYEQYF. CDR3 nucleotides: TGCAGCGTTGAACACAGGGGGCGAATTCCCTACGAGCAGTACTTC.

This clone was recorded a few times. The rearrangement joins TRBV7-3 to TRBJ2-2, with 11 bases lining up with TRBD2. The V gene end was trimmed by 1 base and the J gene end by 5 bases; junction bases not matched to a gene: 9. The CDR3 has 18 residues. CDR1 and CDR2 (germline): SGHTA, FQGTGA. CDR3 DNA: TGTGCCAGCAGCTTAAACCCCCCCGGGACTAGCGGAACCGGGGAGCTGTTTTTT. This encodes CASSLNPPGTSGTGELFF.

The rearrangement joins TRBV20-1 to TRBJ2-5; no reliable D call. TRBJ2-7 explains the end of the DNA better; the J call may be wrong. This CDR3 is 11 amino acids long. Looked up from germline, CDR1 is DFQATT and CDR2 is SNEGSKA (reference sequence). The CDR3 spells CSAREGDEQYF. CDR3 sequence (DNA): TGCAGTGCTAGAGAAGGAGACGAGCAGTACTTC.

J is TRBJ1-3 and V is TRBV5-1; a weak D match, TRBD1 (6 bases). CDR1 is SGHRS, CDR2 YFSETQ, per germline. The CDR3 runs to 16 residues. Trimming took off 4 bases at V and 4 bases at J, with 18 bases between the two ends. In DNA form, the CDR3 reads TGCGCCAGCAGCGCCGGGGGGCAGGGGTTCGGAAACACCATATATTTT. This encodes CASSAGGQGFGNTIYF.

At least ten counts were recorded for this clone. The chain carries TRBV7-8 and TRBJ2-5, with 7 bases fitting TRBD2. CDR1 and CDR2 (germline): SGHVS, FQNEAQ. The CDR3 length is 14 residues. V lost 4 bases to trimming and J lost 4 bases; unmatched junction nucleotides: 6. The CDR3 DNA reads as TGTGCCAGCAGCTCCGGGATAGCGGGAGAGACCCAGTACTTC. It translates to CASSSGIAGETQYF.

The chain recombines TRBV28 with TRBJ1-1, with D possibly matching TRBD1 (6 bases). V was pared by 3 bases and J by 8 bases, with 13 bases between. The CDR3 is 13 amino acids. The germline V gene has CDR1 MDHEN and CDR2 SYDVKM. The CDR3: CASSLPGQYEAFF. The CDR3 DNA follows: TGTGCCAGCAGTTTGCCCGGACAGTACGAAGCTTTCTTT. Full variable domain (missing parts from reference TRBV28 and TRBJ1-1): DVKVTQSSRYLVKRTGEKVFLECVQDMDHENMFWYRQDPGLGLRLIYFSYDVKMKEKGDIPEGYSVSREKKERFSLILESASTNQTSMYLCASSLPGQYEAFFGQGTRLTVV.

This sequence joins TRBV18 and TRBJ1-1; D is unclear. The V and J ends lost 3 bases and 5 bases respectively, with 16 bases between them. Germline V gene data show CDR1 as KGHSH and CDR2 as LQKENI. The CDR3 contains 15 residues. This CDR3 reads CASSPGWGGRTEAFF. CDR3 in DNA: TGTGCCAGCTCACCGGGCTGGGGAGGTCGGACTGAAGCTTTCTTT.